This TCR beta chain was sequenced for a study of blood T cell repertoires in COVID-19 (dated by TCRdb to about 2020). Regarding the complete study: Collaborator samples came from the United States, Italy and Spain and covered acute and convalescent phases of COVID-19. The material from the prospective study consisted of cDNA or gDNA derived from T cells, B-cell-depleted T cells, or PBMCs. The dataset comprised deeply sampled blood TCRbeta repertoires from subjects exposed to, actively infected with, or recovered from COVID-19. The repertoires were made available in a free public database intended to serve as a resource for research on the immune response to SARS-CoV-2. Samples were obtained from the ongoing ImmuneRACE study (first 160 participants) and from about 1,300 subjects provided by 6 global collaborators. Sample metadata almost always included a de-identified subject ID, COVID-19 status, age in years and sex. Where available, HLA class I and class II types were obtained from metadata supplied by the sample provider rather than from assay-based typing. The study at large found these results: Clinical and demographic metadata were provided uncurated, with the amount varying by source and participant.

As to this clone: Its antigen remains unidentified. No clone much larger than this one lies a single base away; base qualities are absent.

Whole blood was collected in K2EDTA tubes by collaborating institutions according to the institutions' own protocols. For TCRbeta analysis, collaborators shipped samples as frozen whole blood, isolated PBMCs, or DNA extracted from either of those sample types. The CDR3 numbers 15 residues from cysteine through phenylalanine. CDR3 DNA is the only sequence kept; it has 45 bases, read in frame from the first base. CDR1 SEHNR and CDR2 FQNEAQ are derived from the germline V gene (reference sequence). The V and J ends are trimmed by 5 bases and 2 bases, leaving 16 bases between them. TCRbeta CDR3 regions were amplified from genomic DNA using the immunoSEQ Assay, a bias-controlled multiplex PCR. As for the original processing: The number of nucleated cells in each sample was estimated from the amplification of reference gene primers within the assay. To quantify the absolute abundance of each unique TCRbeta CDR3 rearrangement, sequence reads were collapsed and filtered. For each sample, productive Simpson clonality was calculated as the square root of Simpson's diversity index across productive rearrangements. TCRdb took over this immuneACCESS table, retaining in-frame rearrangements with V and J assigned. Such tables are incomplete; in checked studies, under half of the missing clones stem from an unresolved V gene, and the remainder is unexplained. The DNA was the basis for D and trimming; V, J and clone size are from that table. The sample has 150,000 to 200,000 clones on record, 87% of them singletons. The ten top clones hold 3.7% of the sample.

Here the chain combines TRBV7-9 and TRBJ2-7; matching of 5 bases hints at TRBD1 as the D gene. This clonotype originated in a man aged 18 to 29 with active or convalescent COVID-19. Source material: peripheral blood. The CDR3 region reads CASSVTGDSTYEQYF. Here is the DNA: TGTGCCAGCAGCGTCACAGGTGACAGCACCTACGAGCAGTACTTC.